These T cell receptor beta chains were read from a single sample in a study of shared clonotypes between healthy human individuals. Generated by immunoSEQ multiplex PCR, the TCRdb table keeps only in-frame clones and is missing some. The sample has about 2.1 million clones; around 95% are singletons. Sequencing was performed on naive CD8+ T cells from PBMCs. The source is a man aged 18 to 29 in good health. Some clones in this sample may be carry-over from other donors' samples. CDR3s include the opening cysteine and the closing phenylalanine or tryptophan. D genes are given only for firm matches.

CDR3 protein: CASSLVGGSGGLSYNEQFF
CDR3 DNA: TGTGCCAGCAGCTTAGTTGGTGGCAGCGGGGGTCTCTCCTACAATGAGCAGTTCTTC
D gene: TRBD2
J gene: TRBJ2-1
CDR3 length: 19
V gene: TRBV7-2

CDR3 protein: CASSVAGPTDTQYF
CDR3 DNA: TGTGCCAGCAGCGTAGCGGGTCCTACAGATACGCAGTATTTT
D gene: -
J gene: TRBJ2-3
CDR3 length: 14
V gene: TRBV9

CDR3 protein: CASSGPGQGPQETQYF
CDR3 DNA: TGTGCCAGCAGTGGACCGGGACAGGGACCCCAAGAGACCCAGTACTTC
D gene: TRBD1
J gene: TRBJ2-5
CDR3 length: 16
V gene: TRBV25-1

CDR3 protein: CAWKRENTGELFF
CDR3 DNA: TGTGCCTGGAAGAGAGAGAACACCGGGGAGCTGTTTTTT
D gene: -
J gene: TRBJ2-2
CDR3 length: 13
V gene: TRBV30

CDR3 protein: CAIGGQGTYGYTF
CDR3 DNA: TGTGCCATTGGCGGACAGGGTACCTATGGCTACACCTTC
D gene: TRBD1
J gene: TRBJ1-2
CDR3 length: 13
V gene: TRBV19

CDR3 protein: CASSPRTNPSLEQYF
CDR3 DNA: TGTGCCAGCAGCCCCAGGACTAACCCTTCCCTTGAGCAGTACTTC
D gene: -
J gene: TRBJ2-7
CDR3 length: 15
V gene: TRBV7-9

CDR3 protein: CASSPRETVNQPQHF
CDR3 DNA: TGTGCCAGCAGTCCAAGGGAGACAGTGAATCAGCCCCAGCATTTT
D gene: -
J gene: TRBJ1-5
CDR3 length: 15
V gene: TRBV27

CDR3 protein: CASSLGTGFEQYF
CDR3 DNA: TGTGCCAGCAGCTTAGGGACAGGGTTCGAGCAGTACTTC
D gene: TRBD1
J gene: TRBJ2-7
CDR3 length: 13
V gene: TRBV7-6

CDR3 protein: CASSEIRTIQETQYF
CDR3 DNA: TGTGCCAGCAGTGAAATTCGTACCATTCAAGAGACCCAGTACTTC
D gene: -
J gene: TRBJ2-5
CDR3 length: 15
V gene: TRBV2

CDR3 protein: CSVLPWGSGSSYEQYF
CDR3 DNA: TGCAGCGTTCTCCCCTGGGGTAGCGGGAGTTCCTACGAGCAGTACTTC
D gene: TRBD2
J gene: TRBJ2-7
CDR3 length: 16
V gene: TRBV29-1

CDR3 protein: CASSLSPGEQFF
CDR3 DNA: TGTGCCAGCAGTTTAAGCCCGGGGGAGCAGTTCTTC
D gene: -
J gene: TRBJ2-1
CDR3 length: 12
V gene: TRBV6-5

CDR3 protein: CASSSQGPHYGYTF
CDR3 DNA: TGTGCCAGCAGTTCACAGGGGCCCCACTATGGCTACACCTTC
D gene: TRBD1
J gene: TRBJ1-2
CDR3 length: 14
V gene: TRBV2

CDR3 protein: CASSPDGGADKYEQYF
CDR3 DNA: TGTGCCAGCTCCCCAGACGGGGGGGCAGATAAGTACGAGCAGTACTTC
D gene: TRBD2
J gene: TRBJ2-7
CDR3 length: 16
V gene: TRBV9

CDR3 protein: CASSPLRTSGNYEQYF
CDR3 DNA: TGCGCCAGCAGCCCCCTCCGGACTAGCGGAAACTACGAGCAGTACTTC
D gene: TRBD2
J gene: TRBJ2-7
CDR3 length: 16
V gene: TRBV4-1

CDR3 protein: CASSLRTPGETQYF
CDR3 DNA: TGTGCCAGCAGCTTGAGGACGCCGGGAGAGACCCAGTACTTC
D gene: -
J gene: TRBJ2-5
CDR3 length: 14
V gene: TRBV5-8

CDR3 protein: CASRAGGGETQYF
CDR3 DNA: TGTGCCAGCAGAGCCGGCGGCGGGGAGACCCAGTACTTC
D gene: -
J gene: TRBJ2-5
CDR3 length: 13
V gene: TRBV14

CDR3 protein: CASSPAYGSYEQYF
CDR3 DNA: TGTGCCAGCAGTCCGGCGTATGGGTCCTACGAGCAGTACTTC
D gene: -
J gene: TRBJ2-7
CDR3 length: 14
V gene: TRBV28

CDR3 protein: CASSLGSAYEQYF
CDR3 DNA: TGTGCCAGCAGTCTGGGATCAGCCTACGAGCAGTACTTC
D gene: -
J gene: TRBJ2-7
CDR3 length: 13
V gene: TRBV9